These T cell receptor beta chains were read from a single sample in a study of cytomegalovirus exposure and HLA in healthy donors. Sequencing was performed with immunoSEQ multiplex PCR; in TCRdb, only in-frame clones are kept and a portion is missing. In the table there are over 65,000 clones, roughly 80% of which are singletons. The sequencing input was PBMCs. The receptors originated from a middle-aged man in good health and CMV-seronegative. CDR3s include the opening cysteine and the closing phenylalanine or tryptophan. The order of the fields is D gene, J gene, V gene, clone size, CDR3 protein, CDR3 DNA. A D gene is named only where the DNA matches it firmly. The size entry is marked missing in some rows and otherwise reads once, few, many or a size class.

d_call: TRBD1
j_call: TRBJ2-7
v_call: TRBV16
clone_size: NA
cdr3_aa: CASSRDRHYEQYF
cdr3_nt: TGTGCCAGCAGCCGGGACAGACATTACGAGCAGTACTTC

d_call: NA
j_call: TRBJ2-6
v_call: TRBV5-5
clone_size: NA
cdr3_aa: CASSIGAGGANVLTF
cdr3_nt: TGTGCCAGCAGTATTGGGGCCGGTGGGGCCAACGTCCTGACTTTC

d_call: TRBD2
j_call: TRBJ2-1
v_call: TRBV10-2
clone_size: few
cdr3_aa: CASSDRLAGYNEQFF
cdr3_nt: TGCGCCAGCAGTGACAGGCTAGCGGGGTACAATGAGCAGTTCTTC

d_call: NA
j_call: TRBJ2-3
v_call: TRBV5-1
clone_size: NA
cdr3_aa: CASSLNPDIYTDTQYF
cdr3_nt: TGCGCCAGCAGCTTGAACCCGGACATATACACAGATACGCAGTATTTT

d_call: NA
j_call: TRBJ1-2
v_call: TRBV27
clone_size: NA
cdr3_aa: CASSIRSGLDYGYTF
cdr3_nt: TGTGCCAGCAGTATTCGGTCGGGGTTGGACTATGGCTACACCTTC

d_call: NA
j_call: TRBJ1-5
v_call: TRBV2
clone_size: NA
cdr3_aa: CASSAGVNQPQHF
cdr3_nt: TGTGCCAGCAGCGCAGGGGTCAATCAGCCCCAGCATTTT

d_call: TRBD2
j_call: TRBJ2-3
v_call: TRBV19
clone_size: NA
cdr3_aa: CATPGGAQDTQYF
cdr3_nt: TGTGCCACTCCGGGGGGGGCTCAAGATACGCAGTATTTT

d_call: TRBD1
j_call: TRBJ1-2
v_call: TRBV19
clone_size: NA
cdr3_aa: CASSIDKTGARGYTF
cdr3_nt: TGTGCCAGTAGTATAGACAAAACAGGGGCGAGGGGCTACACCTTC

d_call: NA
j_call: TRBJ2-1
v_call: TRBV6-4
clone_size: NA
cdr3_aa: CASSAEDRNEQFF
cdr3_nt: TGTGCCAGCAGTGCGGAGGATAGGAATGAGCAGTTCTTC

d_call: NA
j_call: TRBJ2-2
v_call: TRBV5-1
clone_size: few
cdr3_aa: CASSLSVLGGAGELFF
cdr3_nt: TGCGCCAGCAGCTTGTCGGTGCTGGGGGGAGCCGGGGAGCTGTTTTTT

d_call: TRBD1
j_call: TRBJ2-7
v_call: TRBV28
clone_size: NA
cdr3_aa: CASNEGGRAYEQYF
cdr3_nt: TGTGCCAGCAACGAAGGGGGCAGAGCCTACGAGCAGTACTTC

d_call: NA
j_call: TRBJ1-2
v_call: TRBV9
clone_size: NA
cdr3_aa: CASSVGANYGYTF
cdr3_nt: TGTGCCAGCAGCGTAGGAGCAAACTATGGCTACACCTTC

d_call: NA
j_call: TRBJ2-1
v_call: TRBV2
clone_size: NA
cdr3_aa: CASSESLSLPFF
cdr3_nt: TGTGCCAGCAGTGAAAGCTTGTCACTCCCGTTCTTC

d_call: TRBD2
j_call: TRBJ2-1
v_call: TRBV7-6
clone_size: NA
cdr3_aa: CASSTGLAGELSSYNEQFF
cdr3_nt: TGTGCCAGCAGCACGGGACTAGCGGGGGAACTTAGCTCCTACAATGAGCAGTTCTTC

d_call: NA
j_call: TRBJ1-3
v_call: TRBV5-1
clone_size: NA
cdr3_aa: CASSLAEPGNTIYF
cdr3_nt: TGCGCCAGCAGCTTGGCTGAGCCTGGAAACACCATATATTTT

d_call: NA
j_call: TRBJ2-5
v_call: TRBV5-4
clone_size: NA
cdr3_aa: CASRSRSQETQYF
cdr3_nt: TGTGCCAGCAGGTCGCGGAGCCAAGAGACCCAGTACTTC

d_call: TRBD2
j_call: TRBJ2-1
v_call: TRBV6-6
clone_size: NA
cdr3_aa: CASSARLAGDEQFF
cdr3_nt: TGTGCCAGCAGTGCCCGCCTAGCGGGGGATGAGCAGTTCTTC

d_call: NA
j_call: TRBJ1-1
v_call: TRBV11-2
clone_size: few
cdr3_aa: CASSLARQANTEAFF
cdr3_nt: TGTGCCAGCAGCTTAGCAAGACAGGCGAACACTGAAGCTTTCTTT

d_call: NA
j_call: TRBJ2-5
v_call: TRBV5-8
clone_size: NA
cdr3_aa: CASSLGQSTASGTQYF
cdr3_nt: TGTGCCAGCAGCTTGGGACAGTCAACAGCCTCCGGGACCCAGTACTTC

d_call: TRBD2
j_call: TRBJ2-7
v_call: TRBV5-6
clone_size: NA
cdr3_aa: CASTGGGYEQYF
cdr3_nt: TGTGCCAGCACTGGGGGGGGCTACGAGCAGTACTTC

d_call: NA
j_call: TRBJ2-7
v_call: TRBV25-1
clone_size: NA
cdr3_aa: CASSEAGAYEQYF
cdr3_nt: TGTGCCAGCAGTGAAGCCGGTGCCTACGAGCAGTACTTC

d_call: TRBD1
j_call: TRBJ1-6
v_call: TRBV30
clone_size: NA
cdr3_aa: CAWRVGGGSSPLHF
cdr3_nt: TGTGCCTGGAGGGTAGGGGGCGGTTCTTCACCCCTCCACTTT

d_call: NA
j_call: TRBJ2-5
v_call: TRBV9
clone_size: NA
cdr3_aa: CASSVTGYQETQYF
cdr3_nt: TGTGCCAGCAGCGTAACAGGGTACCAAGAGACCCAGTACTTC